This T cell receptor beta chain was obtained from a study of high-grade serous ovarian cancer treatment subgroups. Overall study: Mean per sample: about 15,000 reads, some 7,300 unique TCR beta rearrangements.

This clone is a singleton in its sample. The antigen remains undetermined. Study outcomes and limitations: TCR relatedness rose with neoantigen level and trended with mutation load. Different patients shared almost no repertoire; same-patient tumors shared roughly 0.095 to 0.85.

This CDR3 region has 11 residues. The ends were cut back, 0 bases at V and 5 bases at J, with 3 bases in the middle. The germline V gene encodes CDR1 DFQATT and CDR2 SNEGSKA (reference sequence). The tumor samples were collected prior to definitive surgery or chemotherapy. Clones were sequenced by immunoSEQ multiplex PCR, and TCRdb holds only the in-frame ones, with some missing. The sample consists of several hundred clones, 73% of them appearing once. V and J are TRBV20-1 and TRBJ2-3; no definite D call. The sequence was obtained from a human donor with high-grade serous ovarian cancer. The material sequenced was tumor tissue. CDR3: CSAREEDTQYF. In DNA, the CDR3 is TGCAGTGCTAGAGAGGAAGATACGCAGTATTTT.